This T cell receptor beta chain was retrieved from a study of T cell responses to AZD1222 COVID-19 vaccine. Whole-study results and caveats: Of the AZD1222 recipients, only six were seropositive at baseline. Elevations in Spike-specific TCR breadth and depth followed administration of two AZD1222 doses. Epitopes outside B.1.351 and B.1.1.7 mutated regions reportedly drew nearly half of spike TCRs. Donors were largely white British and mainly female; clonal diversity was possibly underestimated.

Trimming took 6 bases from V and 2 from J; bases not matched to a gene: 4. This CDR3 is 13 amino acids long. The germline CDR1 and CDR2 sequences are ENHRY and SYGVKD. For this clone: Its antigen is currently unknown.

The method was immunoSEQ multiplex PCR; TCRdb's version includes in-frame clones alone and lacks a portion of them. This table has 150,000 to 200,000 clones, approximately 92% appearing once. The sample consisted of peripheral blood, taken on day 0 of AZD1222 vaccination. This receptor was taken from an adult in good health. The chain is built from TRBV10-3 and TRBJ2-7; the match to TRBD2 covers 7 bases. The CDR3, as DNA: TGTGCCATCAGCCCGGGGGGTACCTACGAGCAGTACTTC. Translation gives CAISPGGTYEQYF.